The next 20 T cell receptor beta chains were all read from a single sample in a study of blood T cells in healthy people across ages (dated by TCRdb to the mid-2010s). The library came from 5' RACE. Sequenced using an Illumina HiSeq 2500. A second PCR of roughly 7 to 12 cycles was run with a J-beta primer mix and a sample-barcoded 5' primer. TCRdb reprocessed the public reads (quality trimming at Q25 with fastp, clone calling with MiXCR) and kept in-frame beta chains. For every CDR3 protein sequence, its rows merge into one entry that carries the most common genes and DNA. The sample table contains 1.2 million to 1.5 million distinct CDR3 sequences; only one count was recorded for 45% to 70% of them. The top ten clonotypes cover approximately 7% of the sample. Sequenced sample: blood. These receptors came from a young man in good health.

The chain links TRBV9 to TRBJ2-5; 7 bases map to TRBD2. V shed 3 bases, J shed 11 bases, and the junction held 13 bases outside the gene matches. CDR1 is SGDLS and CDR2 is YYNGEE in the germline V gene. This CDR3 has 14 amino acids. The CDR3, as DNA: TGTGCCAGCAGCGCCGGGACTACCCGTGGGGAGCAGTACTTC. Amino acid sequence: CASSAGTTRGEQYF.

The chain is built from TRBV3-1 and TRBJ1-1; D uncertain. The germline V gene has CDR1 LGHDT and CDR2 YNNKEL (reference sequence). This CDR3 has 15 residues. V was pared by 1 base and J by 7 bases, with 16 bases between. The chain's CDR3 is CASSQGWGSLGEAFF. The CDR3 DNA sequence: TGTGCCAGCAGCCAAGGGTGGGGATCTCTGGGTGAAGCTTTCTTT.

The chain has TRBV25-1 and TRBJ2-4, with TRBD1 matching over 8 bases. The J call may not be correct, given that the DNA end is closer to TRBJ2-7. The V gene's germline CDR1 is MGHDK and CDR2 SYGVNS. This CDR3 has 15 residues. This CDR3 reads CASSGDRGLLYEQYF. The DNA of the CDR3 is TGTGCCAGCAGTGGAGACAGGGGTTTACTTTACGAGCAGTACTTC.

The chain has TRBV7-9 and TRBJ2-7, with D unresolved. Germline V gene sequence: CDR1 SEHNR, CDR2 FQNEAQ (reference sequence). Deletions cut 5 bases from V and 1 base from J, with 12 bases between. CDR3 length: 14 residues. In DNA form, the CDR3 reads TGTGCCAGCAGCCCCCCGATAAGGTCCTACGAGCAGTACTTC. It is translated as CASSPPIRSYEQYF.

The J gene is TRBJ1-5, the V gene TRBV4-1; TRBD1 aligns across 8 bases. V shed 2 bases and J 7 bases; nucleotides not matched to a gene: 7. The CDR3 length is 15 residues. Germline CDR1 reads MGHRA; CDR2 reads YSYEKL. CDR3 protein: CASSQLDRVGQPQHF. DNA for the CDR3: TGCGCCAGCAGCCAATTGGACAGGGTTGGGCAGCCCCAGCATTTT.

This chain joins TRBV6-1 and TRBJ2-4, with TRBD1 as a possible D gene (6 bases). The tail of the sequence fits TRBJ2-5 better, so the J call may be wrong. CDR1 and CDR2 (germline): MNHNS, SASEGT. The CDR3 runs 16 residues. The CDR3 nucleotides are TGTGCCAGCAATATCAGGTCCAGGGGCGCAGGGGAGACCCAGTACTTC. It specifies CASNIRSRGAGETQYF.

CDR3 protein: CASSLEFLAGAFTETQYF. CDR3 DNA: TGTGCCAGCAGTTTAGAGTTCCTAGCGGGAGCCTTTACGGAGACCCAGTACTTC. This sequence joins TRBV12-3 or TRBV12-4 and TRBJ2-7; 10 bases are a match to TRBD2. The tail of the sequence fits TRBJ2-5 better, so the J call may be wrong. The CDR3 is 18 residues long.

This clonotype was counted only a few times. The chain carries TRBV29-1 and TRBJ2-7; perhaps D is TRBD1 or TRBD2 (5 bases each). This CDR3 has 11 residues. Between the trimmed V and J ends, which lost 4 bases and 5 bases, there was a span of 9 bases. CDR1 and CDR2 from the germline V gene are SQVTM and ANQGSEA. The CDR3 nucleotides are TGCAGCGTTGCCGGGGCCGACGAGCAGTACTTC. It specifies CSVAGADEQYF.

This clonotype was observed a few times. The chain combines TRBV5-1 with TRBJ2-7; TRBD2 might be the D (7 bases). The germline V gene encodes CDR1 SGHRS and CDR2 YFSETQ. The CDR3 loop spans 15 amino acids. Trimming cost V 4 bases and J 3 bases, with 17 bases left between them. The DNA of the CDR3 is TGCGCCAGCAGCATTGGGGGGGCTGACAGCTACGAGCAGTACTTC. Its translation: CASSIGGADSYEQYF.

The chain recombines TRBV3-1 with TRBJ2-6, with 9 bases identical to TRBD1. The CDR3 length is 17 residues. The ends lost 1 base at V and 0 bases at J; junction bases unmatched: 1. CDR1 is LGHDT, CDR2 YNNKEL, per germline (reference sequence). The CDR3 DNA follows: TGTGCCAGCAGCCAAGGGACAGGGGTCTCTGGGGCCAACGTCCTGACTTTC. Amino acid sequence: CASSQGTGVSGANVLTF. The full variable domain, with the rest looked up from reference TRBV3-1 and TRBJ2-6, is DTAVSQTPKYLVTQMGNDKSIKCEQNLGHDTMYWYKQDSKKFLKIMFSYNNKELIINETVPNRFSPKSPDKAHLNLHINSLELGDSAVYFCASSQGTGVSGANVLTFGAGSRLTVL.

This clonotype was found once. A much larger clone differs from this one at a single base, so this may be a read error. The chain links TRBV20-1 to TRBJ2-1; no firm D call. CDR1 is DFQATT and CDR2 is SNEGSKA in the germline V gene (reference sequence). This CDR3 spans 13 amino acids. The CDR3 loop reads CGARASSYNEQFF. In nucleotides, the CDR3 is TGCGGTGCTAGGGCGAGCTCCTACAATGAGCAGTTCTTC.

The chain couples TRBV5-6 to TRBJ2-7; 7 bases align to TRBD2. The J segment lost 5 bases and the V segment lost 2 bases, leaving 10 bases of the junction unmatched. Germline lookup yields CDR1 SGHDT and CDR2 YYEEEE. The CDR3 is 15 residues long. This CDR3 reads CASSFRAGFSHEQYF. CDR3 nucleotide sequence: TGTGCCAGCAGCTTTCGAGCGGGGTTTTCCCACGAGCAGTACTTC.

As DNA, the CDR3 is TGTGCCAGCAGCCAAGTGGGAGGGTTTAATGAGCAGTTCTTC. Its protein is CASSQVGGFNEQFF. V is TRBV3-1 and J is TRBJ2-1, with 7 bases that match TRBD2. Unmatched junction bases numbered 4, after V lost 1 base and J lost 7 bases. The CDR3 runs 14 residues. CDR1 is LGHDT and CDR2 is YNNKEL in the germline V gene (reference sequence).

The chain couples TRBV5-1 to TRBJ2-3; D not certain. Germline V gives CDR1 SGHRS, CDR2 YFSETQ. This CDR3 spans 14 amino acids. V shed 9 bases and J shed 4 bases, with 18 bases lying between them. DNA for the CDR3: TGCGCCACCTCAGCGTTAGATTCGGCAGATACGCAGTATTTT. Its translation: CATSALDSADTQYF.

A single count supports this clonotype. One junction end disagrees with the germline gene, perhaps due to a read error. The chain joins TRBV24-1 to TRBJ2-2; possible D gene TRBD2, 6 bases. Germline V CDR1 and CDR2: KGHDR, SFDVKD. CDR3 length: 16 amino acids. The CDR3 here is CTTSDRRGAMTGELFF. Here the CDR3 DNA reads TGTACCACCAGTGACCGGCGCGGGGCTATGACCGGGGAGCTGTTTTTT.

The V and J genes are TRBV29-1 and TRBJ2-1; 9 nucleotides line up with TRBD1. TRBJ2-7 matches the DNA end more closely, so the J call is doubtful. Germline V CDR1 and CDR2: SQVTM, ANQGSEA. This CDR3 is built from 14 residues. This chain's CDR3 is CSVGSRDRAQEQYF. The CDR3 nucleotides are TGCAGCGTTGGATCCCGGGACAGGGCTCAAGAGCAGTACTTC.

This clonotype was seen a few times. The chain recombines TRBV4-1 with TRBJ2-2, with a weak D call TRBD1 (5 bases). Deletions cut 5 bases from V and 2 bases from J, with 12 bases between. CDR3 size: 15 residues. The germline V gene encodes CDR1 MGHRA and CDR2 YSYEKL. DNA for the CDR3: TGCGCCAGCAGCGGTGACAGACCTAACACCGGGGAGCTGTTTTTT. Translated: CASSGDRPNTGELFF.

The CDR3 here is CASRVSGQETQYF. DNA of the CDR3: TGTGCCAGCAGAGTTAGCGGCCAAGAGACCCAGTACTTC. The V call is TRBV12-3 or TRBV12-4, the J call TRBJ2-5; possibly TRBD2 for D (6 bases). With 6 bases removed from V and 1 base from J, the gap between germline ends came to 9 bases. CDR3 size: 13 residues.

Only a few counts were recorded for this clonotype. This chain links TRBV3-1 with TRBJ2-5; D may be TRBD2 (5 bases). The J call may be in error: the DNA end matches TRBJ2-7 better. The CDR3 sequence is 14 residues long. Germline values: CDR1 LGHDT, CDR2 YNNKEL (reference sequence). In nucleotides, the CDR3 is TGTGCCAGCAGCCAACGACCACGGGGTCACGAGCAGTACTTC. The encoded protein is CASSQRPRGHEQYF.

V is TRBV6-5 and J is TRBJ2-2; 7 bases fit TRBD1. The CDR3 covers 16 residues. CDR1 MNHEY and CDR2 SVGAGI come from the germline V gene. The trim removed 5 bases at V and 3 bases at J, leaving 9 bases unmatched. The CDR3 nucleotides read TGTGCCAGCAGTAACAACAGGGGCCGGGACACCGGGGAGCTGTTTTTT. Its translation: CASSNNRGRDTGELFF.